This T cell receptor (beta chain) originates from a study of regulatory T cells in long-lasting Graves disease. Study results and caveats: Accuracy might have suffered from few samples.

The sample's time point: persistent/refractory GD, antithyroid drugs over 5 years with positive TRAb. Extracted PBMC RNA gave rise to the TCR library. For TCR beta, libraries came from iRepertoire HTBI primers and Arm-PCR of CDR3 regions. TCRdb reprocessed the multiplex PCR reads via MiXCR and lists one record per CDR3 protein. The data show roughly 500,000 distinct CDR3 sequences, under 25% seen once. The CDR3 covers 15 residues. CDR1 is MNHEY and CDR2 is SVGEGT in the germline V gene. V shed 0 bases and J shed 8 bases, with 16 bases lying between them. Remarks on this clonotype: No antigen is known for it.

The sequence was obtained from a female donor with Graves disease. The starting material was peripheral blood mononuclear cells (PBMCs), obtained when the disease was refractory, from a patient treated with antithyroid drugs. The V call is TRBV6-2 or TRBV6-3, the J call TRBJ1-2; D not certain. This CDR3 is CASSYSREAKRGYTF. The CDR3 nucleotides are TGTGCCAGCAGTTACTCGAGGGAGGCGAAGCGGGGCTACACCTTC.